These 18 T cell receptor beta chains came from one sample sequenced in a study of somatic mutations in cytotoxic T cells in rheumatoid arthritis. The protocol was immunoSEQ multiplex PCR, while the TCRdb copy is restricted to in-frame clones and leaves out a portion. Of fewer than 5,000 clones listed, just under 75% are singletons. Specimen: CD8+ T cells sorted from blood. The receptors were gathered from an adult with rheumatoid arthritis.

This clone has a single count. V is TRBV4-2 and J is TRBJ2-6; D is unclear. This CDR3 is 17 amino acids long. The V gene lost 1 base and the J gene lost 0 bases, with 10 bases spanning the gap. Germline V gene data show CDR1 as LGHNA and CDR2 as YNFKEQ. The CDR3 here is CASSQGTSDSGANVLTF. The CDR3 bases are TGTGCCAGCAGCCAAGGGACCTCGGACTCTGGGGCCAACGTCCTGACTTTC.

This clone showed up just a few times. The chain joins TRBV27 to TRBJ2-1; D gene unclear. The V gene's germline CDR1 is MNHEY and CDR2 SMNVEV (reference sequence). V lost 2 bases to trimming and J lost 7 bases, with 15 bases between them. The CDR3 is 15 residues long. The CDR3 loop reads CASSLALLWANEQFF. The CDR3 coding sequence is TGTGCCAGCAGTTTAGCCCTTCTCTGGGCAAATGAGCAGTTCTTC.

The chain couples TRBV9 to TRBJ2-1; TRBD2 agrees at 10 bases. The CDR3 sequence is 17 residues long. Germline V CDR1 and CDR2: SGDLS, YYNGEE. Losses at the gene ends were 4 bases for V and 3 bases for J; bases not matched to a gene: 10. CDR3 nucleotide sequence: TGTGCCAGCAGCTTCCCCGTTAGCGGGGGGAACTACAATGAGCAGTTCTTC. Translated, it gives CASSFPVSGGNYNEQFF.

V usage is TRBV6-4 and J usage is TRBJ2-1; 8 bases line up with TRBD2. This CDR3 comprises 16 residues. Trimming removed 4 bases from V and 3 bases from J; junction bases left unmatched: 8. Germline loops: CDR1 MRHNA, CDR2 SNTAGT. CDR3 nucleotide sequence: TGTGCCAGCAGTGCCAGCGGGGGCGAGGGCTACAATGAGCAGTTCTTC. Amino acid sequence: CASSASGGEGYNEQFF.

This sequence joins TRBV6-5 and TRBJ2-1; D tentatively fits TRBD1 or TRBD2 (6 bases each). Trimming shortened V by 1 base and J by 1 base, and 8 bases separated the two germline ends. CDR1 and CDR2 (germline): MNHEY, SVGAGI. The CDR3 runs 15 residues. For the CDR3, the DNA is TGTGCCAGCAGTTACTGGGGGGCATCCTACAATGAGCAGTTCTTC. Translated: CASSYWGASYNEQFF.

The chain uses TRBV4-1 and TRBJ2-3, with D hard to call. Between the trimmed V and J ends, which lost 4 bases and 3 bases, there was a span of 8 bases. CDR3 size: 13 residues. The germline V gene has CDR1 MGHRA and CDR2 YSYEKL. The CDR3 DNA is TGCGCCAGCAGCCCGGGCCTAACAGATACGCAGTATTTT. Protein product: CASSPGLTDTQYF.

This clone came up a few times. V and J are TRBV5-5 and TRBJ2-7; D may be TRBD1 or TRBD2 (6 bases each). The CDR3 runs 14 residues. Germline V CDR1 and CDR2: SGHKS, YYEKEE (reference sequence). The V and J ends lost 4 bases and 5 bases respectively, with 16 bases between them. CDR3 coding DNA: TGTGCCAGCAGCCAAGTTGGGGGGCGGGACGAGCAGTACTTC. Protein product: CASSQVGGRDEQYF.

The chain has TRBV5-1 and TRBJ1-4, with unresolved D. The V and J ends lost 0 bases and 4 bases respectively, with 4 bases between them. This CDR3 is 13 amino acids long. Germline V gives CDR1 SGHRS, CDR2 YFSETQ. This CDR3 is CASSLGDNEKLFF. In DNA, the CDR3 is TGCGCCAGCAGCTTGGGGGATAATGAAAAACTGTTTTTT. Variable domain in full (rest from reference TRBV5-1 and TRBJ1-4): KAGVTQTPRYLIKTRGQQVTLSCSPISGHRSVSWYQQTPGQGLQFLFEYFSETQRNKGNFPGRFSGRQFSNSRSEMNVSTLELGDSALYLCASSLGDNEKLFFGSGTQLSVL.

The V call is TRBV20-1, the J call TRBJ2-7; D gene unclear. The CDR3 runs 11 residues. The germline CDR1 and CDR2 sequences are DFQATT and SNEGSKA (reference sequence). Trimming took off 3 bases at V and 3 bases at J, with 6 bases between the two ends. CDR3 DNA sequence: TGCAGTGCTAGGCCCATCTACGAGCAGTACTTC. The encoded protein is CSARPIYEQYF.

This clone was counted a few times. The V gene is TRBV10-3, the J gene TRBJ1-5, with 11 nucleotides matching TRBD1. Germline V CDR1 and CDR2: ENHRY, SYGVKD. The CDR3 is 14 amino acids. J was trimmed by 4 bases and V by 10 bases; bases with no gene match: 6. The CDR3 sequence: CATWTGGSNQPQHF. The DNA for the CDR3 is TGTGCCACCTGGACAGGGGGCAGTAATCAGCCCCAGCATTTT.

The rearrangement uses TRBV4-3 and TRBJ2-6, with no clear D. Trimming cost V 4 bases and J 0 bases, with 10 bases left between them. Per the germline V gene, CDR1 is LGHNA and CDR2 is YSLEER. The CDR3 is 16 amino acids. CDR3: CASSRNYGSGANVLTF. The CDR3 bases are TGCGCCAGCAGCCGAAATTACGGCTCTGGGGCCAACGTCCTGACTTTC.

The chain combines TRBV5-4 with TRBJ1-1; D unresolved. CDR3 length equals 14 residues. Looked up from germline, CDR1 is SGHNT and CDR2 is YYREEE (reference sequence). The ends were cut back, 0 bases at V and 0 bases at J, with 6 bases in the middle. CDR3 sequence: CASSLVTVNTEAFF. The CDR3, as DNA: TGTGCCAGCAGCTTGGTTACGGTGAACACTGAAGCTTTCTTT.

In DNA form, the CDR3 reads TGCGCCAGCAGCCAGTCCCCGGGCGGCAGGACCCAGTACTTC. It yields the protein CASSQSPGGRTQYF. The rearrangement uses TRBV4-3 and TRBJ2-5, with D unclear. CDR1 and CDR2 from the germline V gene are LGHNA and YSLEER. The CDR3 is 14 amino acids. Deletions cut 3 bases from V and 7 bases from J, with 15 bases between.

V and J are TRBV9 and TRBJ2-3; TRBD2 matches 8 bases. J gave up 6 bases and V 0 bases, and 6 bases lay outside the gene matches. Germline CDR1 SGDLS, CDR2 YYNGEE. CDR3 size: 15 residues. CDR3 loop: CASSVGLRGADTQYF. CDR3 in DNA: TGTGCCAGCAGCGTAGGGCTGCGGGGGGCGGATACGCAGTATTTT. The complete variable domain, with remaining parts taken from reference TRBV9 and TRBJ2-3, reads DSGVTQTPKHLITATGQRVTLRCSPRSGDLSVYWYQQSLDQGLQFLIQYYNGEERAKGNILERFSAQQFPDLHSELNLSSLELGDSALYFCASSVGLRGADTQYFGPGTRLTVL.

The chain uses TRBV4-3 and TRBJ2-2, with D perhaps matching TRBD1 or TRBD2 (6 bases each). Per germline, CDR1 LGHNA and CDR2 YSLEER. Trimming removed 0 bases from V and 1 base from J, with 12 bases in between. The CDR3 length is 17 residues. This CDR3 is CASSQDPEGGNTGELFF. In DNA form, the CDR3 reads TGCGCCAGCAGCCAAGATCCTGAGGGGGGGAACACCGGGGAGCTGTTTTTT.

The V and J genes are TRBV23-1 and TRBJ1-5; 9 nucleotides agree with TRBD1. TRBV23-1 falls under the ORF class, with uncertain function. There are 19 residues in the CDR3. With 5 bases clipped from V and 0 bases from J, the junction kept 14 bases outside the gene matches. The CDR3, as DNA: TGCGCCAGCAGTTCCGGGACAGGGATTTTCTTACATAGCAATCAGCCCCAGCATTTT. Translated, it gives CASSSGTGIFLHSNQPQHF.

The J gene is TRBJ2-7, the V gene TRBV11-2; possibly TRBD2 for D (5 bases). Germline V CDR1 and CDR2: SGHAT, FQNNGV. Trimming removed 3 bases at V and 2 bases at J, with 17 bases between. This CDR3 has 16 residues. This CDR3 reads CASSFPGRDPTYEQYF. The CDR3 region has the DNA TGTGCCAGCAGCTTCCCGGGAAGGGATCCCACCTACGAGCAGTACTTC. The full variable domain, with the rest looked up from reference TRBV11-2 and TRBJ2-7, is EAGVAQSPRYKIIEKRQSVAFWCNPISGHATLYWYQQILGQGPKLLIQFQNNGVVDDSQLPKDRFSAERLKGVDSTLKIQPAKLEDSAVYLCASSFPGRDPTYEQYFGPGTRLTVT.

In its sample, this clone was seen once. The genes are TRBV27 and TRBJ2-5; D is ambiguous. Looked up from germline, CDR1 is MNHEY and CDR2 is SMNVEV (reference sequence). V lost 6 bases and J 5 bases, leaving 7 bases between the germline ends. This CDR3 has 11 residues. The CDR3 sequence is CASSPGETQYF. CDR3 nucleotide sequence: TGTGCCAGCAGCCCCGGGGAGACCCAGTACTTC.